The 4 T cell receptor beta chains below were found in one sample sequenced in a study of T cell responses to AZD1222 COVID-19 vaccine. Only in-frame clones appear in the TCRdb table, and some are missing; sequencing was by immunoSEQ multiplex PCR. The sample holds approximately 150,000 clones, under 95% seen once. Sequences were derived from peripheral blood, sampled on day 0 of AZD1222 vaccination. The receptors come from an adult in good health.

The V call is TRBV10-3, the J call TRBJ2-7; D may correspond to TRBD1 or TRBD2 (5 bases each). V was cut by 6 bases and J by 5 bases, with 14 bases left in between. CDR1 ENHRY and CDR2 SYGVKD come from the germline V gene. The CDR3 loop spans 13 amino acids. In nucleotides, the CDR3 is TGTGCCATCAGGACCGGGACGTCGGACGAGCAGTACTTC. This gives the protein CAIRTGTSDEQYF.

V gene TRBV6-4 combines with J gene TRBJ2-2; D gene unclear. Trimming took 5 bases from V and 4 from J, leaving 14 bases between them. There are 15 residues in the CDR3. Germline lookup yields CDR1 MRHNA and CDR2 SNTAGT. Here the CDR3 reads CASSHDVGGTGELFF. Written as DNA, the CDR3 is TGTGCCAGCAGTCACGACGTCGGCGGCACCGGGGAGCTGTTTTTT.

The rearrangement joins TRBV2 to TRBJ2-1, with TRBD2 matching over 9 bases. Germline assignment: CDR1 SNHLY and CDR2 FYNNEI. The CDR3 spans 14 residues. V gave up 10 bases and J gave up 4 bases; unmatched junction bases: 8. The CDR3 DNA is TGTGCCACCGGTCGGACTAGCGCGTACAATGAGCAGTTCTTC. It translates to CATGRTSAYNEQFF. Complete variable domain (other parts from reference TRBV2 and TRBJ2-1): EPEVTQTPSHQVTQMGQEVILRCVPISNHLYFYWYRQILGQKVEFLVSFYNNEISEKSEIFDDQFSVERPDGSNFTLKIRSTKLEDSAMYFCATGRTSAYNEQFFGPGTRLTVL.

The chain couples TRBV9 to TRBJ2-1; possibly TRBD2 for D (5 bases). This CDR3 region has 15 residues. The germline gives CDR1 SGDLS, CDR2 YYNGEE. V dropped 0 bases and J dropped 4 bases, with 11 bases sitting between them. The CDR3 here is CASSVVGLAYNEQFF. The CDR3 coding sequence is TGTGCCAGCAGCGTAGTTGGTCTAGCTTACAATGAGCAGTTCTTC.